This entry features one T cell receptor beta chain sequence. Its antigen is unknown. General observations from the study: Tumor memory CD4+ T cell TCR gene usage was found to cluster with blood and lymph node memory CD4+ cells and with lymph node naive CD4+ cells.

V lost 3 bases to trimming and J lost 9 bases; unmatched junction nucleotides: 12. There are 14 residues in the CDR3. CDR1 and CDR2 (germline): DFQATT, SNEGSKA (reference sequence). MiXCR, run by TCRdb on the 5' RACE reads, gives a single entry per CDR3 protein. The repertoire holds roughly 6,000 distinct CDR3 sequences, approximately 60% seen once, with around 4% in the top ten. The material sequenced was tumor-infiltrating memory CD4+ T cells sorted from the breast tumor. Noted subset: memory CD4+ T cells, CD4+CD45RO+CD25-. This chain uses TRBV20-1 with TRBJ1-1; TRBD1 agrees at 8 bases. The source is a female donor with breast cancer. In DNA form, the CDR3 reads TGCAGTGCTAGTGTTACCGGGACAGGAGGGCAAGCTTTCTTT. Translation gives CSASVTGTGGQAFF.